A single sample gave rise to the 31 T cell receptor beta chains below, sequenced in a study of blood T cells in healthy people across ages. The use of a sample-barcoded 5' primer and a J-beta primer mix characterized a second PCR of about 7 to 12 cycles. TCRdb used MiXCR to reprocess the 5' RACE reads, holding one entry per CDR3 protein. The repertoire holds hundreds of thousands of distinct CDR3 sequences, with 20% to 30% as singletons. These data were also filed under a second study, of T cells of mothers and their children.

The sequenced sample consisted of blood. These receptor sequences come from a boy aged 10-17 years in good health.

This clonotype came up a few times. An end of the junction does not agree with germline; a read error may underlie this. The chain recombines TRBV7-2 with TRBJ2-5, with TRBD1 matching over 9 bases. From germline, CDR1 is SGHTA and CDR2 FQGNSA. The CDR3 runs to 12 residues. CDR3 loop: CASSRDRETLYF. The CDR3, as DNA: TGTGCCAGCAGTCGGGACAGGGAGACCCTGTACTTC.

V gene TRBV27 combines with J gene TRBJ2-5; no firm D call. This CDR3 spans 12 amino acids. Germline loops: CDR1 MNHEY, CDR2 SMNVEV (reference sequence). Trimming shortened V by 3 bases and J by 3 bases, and 5 bases separated the two germline ends. The CDR3 region is CASSFDEETQYF. CDR3 in DNA: TGTGCCAGCAGTTTCGACGAAGAGACCCAGTACTTC.

The V gene is TRBV7-9, the J gene TRBJ2-4; 10 bases agree with TRBD1. Germline values: CDR1 SEHNR, CDR2 FQNEAQ (reference sequence). The CDR3 loop spans 19 amino acids. V dropped 5 bases and J dropped 0; count of bases not matched to a gene: 13. The CDR3 is CASSVTGGAMGGAKNIQYF. The CDR3 DNA follows: TGTGCCAGCAGCGTGACAGGGGGCGCGATGGGGGGAGCCAAAAACATTCAGTACTTC.

The rearrangement links TRBV5-5 to TRBJ1-5; 9 positions agree with TRBD1. CDR1 and CDR2 (germline): SGHKS, YYEKEE (reference sequence). V lost 0 bases and J lost 5; bases outside the gene matches: 3. This CDR3 is 15 amino acids long. CDR3 coding DNA: TGTGCCAGCAGCTTGGTGACAGGGGGTTATCAGCCCCAGCATTTT. Translation gives CASSLVTGGYQPQHF.

In its sample, this clonotype was seen a few times. The V and J genes are TRBV6-5 and TRBJ1-6, with no clear D. Trimming took 6 bases from V and 3 from J, leaving 9 bases between them. The CDR3 sequence is 14 residues long. Germline CDR1 is MNHEY and CDR2 is SVGAGI. The CDR3 nucleotides read TGTGCCAGCAGAAAGGAGTACTATAATTCACCCCTCCACTTT. It translates to CASRKEYYNSPLHF.

The chain combines TRBV4-2 with TRBJ1-6; tentative D call: TRBD1 (5 bases). Looked up from germline, CDR1 is LGHNA and CDR2 is YNFKEQ. Trimming cost V 1 base and J 8 bases, with 12 bases left between them. The CDR3 has 15 residues. CDR3 DNA sequence: TGTGCCAGCAGCCAAGCCCTGGGGGTTCATTCACCCCTCCACTTT. Translation: CASSQALGVHSPLHF.

The V gene is TRBV7-2, the J gene TRBJ2-3, with D hard to call. CDR1 SGHTA and CDR2 FQGNSA come from the germline V gene. The CDR3 has 13 amino acids. The V end was cut by 5 bases, the J end by 7 bases, with 13 bases between. The CDR3 DNA sequence: TGTGCCAGCAGCCGTACATGGGAAAATACGCAGTATTTT. Residues: CASSRTWENTQYF.

This clonotype occurred a few times. J is TRBJ1-2 and V is TRBV28, with D possibly TRBD1 on 6 matching bases. The germline gives CDR1 MDHEN, CDR2 SYDVKM. The CDR3 runs 14 residues. Trimming took off 5 bases at V and 2 bases at J, with 12 bases between the two ends. The CDR3 loop reads CASSLPGHNYGYTF. The CDR3 bases are TGTGCCAGCAGTCTACCGGGACACAACTATGGCTACACCTTC.

This clonotype turned up a few times. The chain carries TRBV20-1 and TRBJ1-2; no reliable D call. The CDR3 contains 11 residues. Looked up from germline, CDR1 is DFQATT and CDR2 is SNEGSKA (reference sequence). CDR3 nucleotides: TGCAGCGCCATTCAAGAGGGTGGCTACACCTTC. Protein: CSAIQEGGYTF.

The table lists this clonotype with a count of one. The chain carries TRBV7-2 and TRBJ2-3; TRBD2 matches 7 bases. Germline loops: CDR1 SGHTA, CDR2 FQGNSA. The CDR3 has 16 amino acids. V dropped 1 base and J dropped 8; count of bases not matched to a gene: 12. DNA of the CDR3: TGTGCCAGCAGCTTAGAGGGAGGGATGCGATCCGGTACGCAGTATTTT. This sequence encodes CASSLEGGMRSGTQYF.

The genes are TRBV11-1 and TRBJ2-7; 8 bases align to TRBD2. Trimming took 4 bases from V and 5 from J; bases not matched to a gene: 4. In germline, CDR1 is SGHAT, CDR2 FQDESV (reference sequence). This CDR3 region has 13 residues. The CDR3 loop reads CASSSRGGHEQYF. Here the CDR3 DNA reads TGTGCCAGCAGCTCTCGGGGGGGTCACGAGCAGTACTTC.

This clonotype was counted a few times. The V gene is TRBV7-9, the J gene TRBJ1-6; no reliable D call. Per the germline V gene, CDR1 is SEHNR and CDR2 is FQNEAQ (reference sequence). V gave up 5 bases and J gave up 7 bases, with 15 bases separating them. This CDR3 is 15 amino acids long. In nucleotides, the CDR3 is TGTGCCAGCAGCCCACGGACCCTCTCCAATTCACCCCTCCACTTT. This sequence encodes CASSPRTLSNSPLHF.

This chain joins TRBV25-1 and TRBJ2-5, with D possibly TRBD1 on 5 matching bases. This CDR3 is built from 14 residues. V gave up 7 bases and J gave up 5 bases, with 17 bases separating them. Per germline, CDR1 MGHDK and CDR2 SYGVNS. The CDR3 sequence: CASMAGRYGETQYF. The CDR3 DNA sequence: TGTGCCAGCATGGCAGGGCGGTATGGGGAGACCCAGTACTTC. Drawing the rest from reference TRBV25-1 and TRBJ2-5, the complete variable domain is EADIYQTPRYLVIGTGKKITLECSQTMGHDKMYWYQQDPGMELHLIHYSYGVNSTEKGDLSSESTVSRIRTEHFPLTLESARPSHTSQYLCASMAGRYGETQYFGPGTRLLVL.

The chain uses TRBV11-3 and TRBJ2-7; 7 bases align to TRBD1. The J call may be wrong; the DNA end is better matched by TRBJ2-5. Germline V gives CDR1 SGHNT, CDR2 YENEEA. The CDR3 spans 13 residues. CDR3 region: CASSSNRGETQYF. The CDR3 coding sequence is TGTGCCAGCAGCTCTAACAGGGGTGAGACCCAGTACTTC.

V and J are TRBV20-1 and TRBJ2-5, with 10 bases matching TRBD1. The J call may be in error: the DNA end matches TRBJ2-7 better. CDR1 DFQATT and CDR2 SNEGSKA come from the germline V gene (reference sequence). The CDR3 extends over 14 amino acids. The CDR3 DNA sequence: TGCAGTGCCTATCGACAGGGGGCCTCCTACGAGCAGTACTTC. Residues: CSAYRQGASYEQYF.

This clonotype showed up just a few times. The J gene is TRBJ2-5, the V gene TRBV5-1, with D possibly TRBD2 on 6 matching bases. The J call may be incorrect, as the DNA end agrees better with TRBJ2-1. Germline V gene lookup returns CDR1 SGHRS and CDR2 YFSETQ. This CDR3 is 14 amino acids long. The DNA of the CDR3 is TGCGCCAGCAGCTTGGATGGAGACGGGGGTGAGCAGTTCTTC. The encoded protein is CASSLDGDGGEQFF.

The J gene is TRBJ2-5, the V gene TRBV5-8; D gene ambiguous. This CDR3 region has 13 residues. Germline CDR1 and CDR2: SGHTS and YDEGEE. The V and J ends lost 1 base and 5 bases respectively, with 9 bases between them. Written as DNA, the CDR3 is TGTGCCAGCAGCTTGCCTCCACGGGAGACCCAGTACTTC. This gives the protein CASSLPPRETQYF.

This clonotype was detected a few times. The rearrangement uses TRBV3-1 and TRBJ1-3; D is possibly TRBD1 (6 bases). V was trimmed by 1 base and J by 0 bases, leaving 16 bases between them. Germline CDR1 reads LGHDT; CDR2 reads YNNKEL (reference sequence). CDR3 size: 18 residues. The DNA of the CDR3 is TGTGCCAGCAGCCAAGTTTCCCGGGGGGCAGACTCTGGAAACACCATATATTTT. It encodes CASSQVSRGADSGNTIYF.

This chain links TRBV5-1 with TRBJ1-5; no clear D gene. The CDR3 is 14 residues long. V lost 3 bases and J lost 5, with 12 bases in between. Germline CDR1 is SGHRS and CDR2 is YFSETQ. This CDR3 reads CASSSSGPHQPQHF. In nucleotides, the CDR3 is TGCGCCAGCAGCTCTTCCGGGCCCCATCAGCCCCAGCATTTT.

This clonotype was seen a few times. The rearrangement links TRBV6-1 to TRBJ2-6; perhaps D is TRBD1 or TRBD2 (5 bases each). Germline CDR1 and CDR2: MNHNS and SASEGT. V was shortened by 8 bases and J by 4 bases, with 15 bases between the two germline ends. The length of the CDR3 is 15 residues. CDR3 in DNA: TGTGCCAGCTGGGCAGGTGGGACCGGGGCCAACGTCCTGACTTTC. The encoded protein is CASWAGGTGANVLTF.

The chain has TRBV7-9 and TRBJ2-1, with TRBD1 identical over 7 bases. J gave up 7 bases and V 4 bases, and 4 bases lay outside the gene matches. Germline CDR1 and CDR2: SEHNR and FQNEAQ (reference sequence). The CDR3 contains 13 residues. CDR3 residues: CASSSTGVNEQFF. CDR3 bases: TGTGCCAGCAGCTCCACAGGGGTGAATGAGCAGTTCTTC.

CDR3 in amino acids: CASKSPGLYNEQFF. CDR3 nucleotide sequence: TGTGCCAGCAAGTCCCCGGGACTTTACAATGAGCAGTTCTTC. The chain couples TRBV28 to TRBJ2-1; D may be TRBD2 (6 bases). This CDR3 is built from 14 residues. CDR1 MDHEN and CDR2 SYDVKM come from the germline V gene. Trimming shortened V by 7 bases and J by 4 bases, and 14 bases separated the two germline ends.

The chain combines TRBV14 with TRBJ2-3; 10 nucleotides align to TRBD2. Trimming at V came to 3 bases and at J to 4 bases, leaving 7 bases not matched to a gene. Germline CDR1 SGHDN, CDR2 FVKESK. The CDR3 extends over 16 amino acids. The CDR3 spells CASSHRLAGIADTQYF. For the CDR3, the DNA is TGTGCCAGCAGCCACAGACTAGCGGGTATAGCAGATACGCAGTATTTT.

This clonotype was seen a handful of times. The chain uses TRBV5-1 and TRBJ1-4; the D is unclear. V dropped 3 bases and J dropped 6 bases, with 12 bases sitting between them. The germline CDR1 and CDR2 sequences are SGHRS and YFSETQ. The CDR3 extends over 14 amino acids. The CDR3 nucleotides read TGCGCCAGCAGCTCCGACCGGCCGGATGAAAAACTGTTTTTT. This codes for CASSSDRPDEKLFF.

The V gene is TRBV7-9, the J gene TRBJ2-2, with TRBD2 identical over 7 bases. The CDR3 has 17 residues. The germline CDR1 and CDR2 sequences are SEHNR and FQNEAQ (reference sequence). The trim removed 5 bases at V and 7 bases at J, leaving 16 bases unmatched. CDR3 in amino acids: CASSRTPGRGEGGELFF. The CDR3 DNA sequence: TGTGCCAGCAGCAGAACCCCGGGACGGGGGGAAGGCGGGGAGCTGTTTTTT.

The chain couples TRBV12-5 to TRBJ1-5, with D possibly TRBD1 on 5 matching bases. Looked up from germline, CDR1 is LGHNT and CDR2 is FRNRAP. V lost 0 bases, J lost 6 bases, and 15 bases lay in between. The CDR3 length is 16 residues. The CDR3 here is CASGLVSGSGGQPQHF. The CDR3 bases are TGTGCTAGTGGTTTGGTATCAGGCAGCGGGGGTCAGCCCCAGCATTTT.

A few counts support this clonotype. The chain is built from TRBV30 and TRBJ2-5; a weak D match, TRBD1 (5 bases). The J call is in doubt because the DNA end fits TRBJ2-7 better. The CDR3 sequence is 12 residues long. CDR1 GTSNPN and CDR2 SVGIG come from the germline V gene (reference sequence). CDR3 coding DNA: TGTGCCTGGAGTACGCAGGGTACCGAGCAGTACTTC. Protein product: CAWSTQGTEQYF.

The gene calls are TRBV18 and TRBJ2-7; D might be TRBD2 (6 bases). In germline, CDR1 is KGHSH, CDR2 LQKENI. This CDR3 is built from 13 residues. V shed 2 bases and J shed 3 bases, with 8 bases lying between them. The CDR3 bases are TGTGCCAGCTCACCAGGAGGGTTCTACGAGCAGTACTTC. This encodes CASSPGGFYEQYF. Variable domain in full (rest from reference TRBV18 and TRBJ2-7): NAGVMQNPRHLVRRRGQEARLRCSPMKGHSHVYWYRQLPEEGLKFMVYLQKENIIDESGMPKERFSAEFPKEGPSILRIQQVVRGDSAAYFCASSPGGFYEQYFGPGTRLTVT.

A few counts support this clonotype. CDR3 nucleotide sequence: TGCGCCAGCAGTTCTACCGGGACAGGCACCTACGAGCAGTACTTC. Its translation is CASSSTGTGTYEQYF. The chain joins TRBV10-2 to TRBJ2-7; 8 bases are a match to TRBD1. The J segment lost 2 bases and the V segment lost 5 bases, leaving 8 bases of the junction unmatched. This CDR3 comprises 15 residues. Germline V CDR1 and CDR2: WSHSY, SAAADI.

The rearrangement joins TRBV20-1 to TRBJ2-5; TRBD2 might be the D (6 bases). The V gene's germline CDR1 is DFQATT and CDR2 SNEGSKA (reference sequence). V was trimmed by 2 bases and J by 1 base, leaving 14 bases between them. This CDR3 is built from 15 residues. The CDR3 bases are TGCAGTGCTAGATCCCCGGCGGGACCCCAAGAGACCCAGTACTTC. Amino acids: CSARSPAGPQETQYF.

This chain uses TRBV6-5 with TRBJ1-2; D gene unclear. The CDR3 length is 15 residues. V was pared by 2 bases and J by 0 bases, with 10 bases between. Per germline, CDR1 MNHEY and CDR2 SVGAGI. CDR3 in DNA: TGTGCCAGCAGTTACGTAGACGGCGCTAACTATGGCTACACCTTC. This encodes CASSYVDGANYGYTF.